This T cell receptor beta chain is drawn from a study of human T cells and chemical hapten exposure. The V segment lost 3 bases and the J segment 9 bases; nucleotides outside the gene matches: 4. This CDR3 is 14 amino acids long. Notes on the study in general: Compared to controls, expanded TCRs made significantly more large clusters of similar CDR3s.

TCRdb analysed the RACE reads with MiXCR anew, one entry per CDR3 protein. The repertoire includes approximately 74,000 distinct CDR3 sequences, approximately 35% of them detected once, and roughly 10% sits in the top ten. In this sample, this clonotype turned up a few times. The antigen remains undetermined. Time point defined: patch test 1, 2 weeks after DPC sensitization. Specified treatment: therapeutic diphenylcyclopropenone sensitization with weekly scalp DPC. This receptor was identified in a man aged 40-49 years with alopecia areata. Some clones in this sample may be carry-over from other donors' samples. This material consisted of whole blood, taken in connection with sensitization to the hapten diphenylcyclopropenone (DPC). The V call is TRBV12-3 or TRBV12-4, the J call TRBJ2-7; 14 positions match TRBD2. In DNA, the CDR3 is TGTGCCAGCAGTTTGGGACTAGCGGGAGACGGGCAGTACTTC. It specifies CASSLGLAGDGQYF.